Given below is one T cell receptor beta chain in context. The V and J ends lost 5 bases and 0 bases, in that order; junction bases with no gene match: 13. CDR1 SGHTA and CDR2 FQGNSA come from the germline V gene. The CDR3 spans 17 residues. This entry comes from a study of blood T cell repertoires in COVID-19. Study-level information: Samples came from the United States, Italy and Spain, spanning acute and convalescent COVID-19. T cells, B-cell-depleted T cells, or PBMCs provided the cDNA or gDNA that served as material.

In the original processing: Amplification of reference gene primers was used by the study to estimate nucleated cell counts. Generated by immunoSEQ multiplex PCR, the TCRdb table keeps only in-frame clones and is missing some. The V and J calls and clone size were taken over from that table, and D and trimming were inferred from the DNA. The sample includes a few hundred thousand clones, approximately 86% of them seen just once. V and J are TRBV7-2 and TRBJ2-7; 7 nucleotides align to TRBD2. Source material: peripheral blood. The TCR sequence derives from a woman aged 30 to 39 with acute or convalescent COVID-19. The CDR3 nucleotides are TGTGCCAGCAGCAGACCCCCCGGGACTATTTTCTCCTACGAGCAGTACTTC. Protein sequence: CASSRPPGTIFSYEQYF.